Following are 18 T cell receptor beta chains from one sample sequenced in a study of T cells in Graves' hyperthyroidism and ophthalmopathy. Amplification targeted TCR beta CDR3 regions from RNA transcripts. HTBI primers were used for first-round RT-PCR of the TCR CDR3. TCRdb re-analysed the multiplex PCR reads in MiXCR, keeping a single row per CDR3 protein. This sample has about 770,000 distinct CDR3 sequences; roughly 20% occur once, and the top ten carry 16%. Specimen: blood. The origin of the receptors is a woman in her forties or fifties with Graves' hyperthyroidism that later progressed to Graves' ophthalmopathy.

J is TRBJ2-7 and V is TRBV9, with a possible D match to TRBD2 (5 bases). V gave up 3 bases and J gave up 2 bases, with 12 bases separating them. The CDR3 runs 14 residues. In germline, CDR1 is SGDLS, CDR2 YYNGEE. As DNA, the CDR3 is TGTGCCAGCAGCGCCGGGGTTCTAACCTACGAGCAGTACTTC. It specifies CASSAGVLTYEQYF.

This clonotype was recorded a few times. This chain uses TRBV27 with TRBJ1-4; 8 bases fit TRBD1. V trimming: 5 bases; J trimming: 6 bases; junction bases outside the gene matches: 11. The CDR3 totals 16 residues. Germline V gene lookup returns CDR1 MNHEY and CDR2 SMNVEV (reference sequence). The CDR3 region has the DNA TGTGCCAGCAGTCACCTGTCCGGACAGGGAGATGAAAAACTGTTTTTT. As protein: CASSHLSGQGDEKLFF.

The sample holds many counts of this clonotype. This chain uses TRBV19 with TRBJ1-2, with a tentative D call TRBD1 (6 bases). With 6 bases removed from V and 3 bases from J, the gap between germline ends came to 23 bases. Looked up from germline, CDR1 is LNHDA and CDR2 is SQIVND (reference sequence). The CDR3 runs 17 residues. The chain's CDR3 is CASSLYPAGTRDYGYTF. For the CDR3, the DNA is TGTGCCAGTAGCCTATACCCGGCCGGGACAAGGGACTATGGCTACACCTTC.

Many counts were recorded for this clonotype. V usage is TRBV20-1 and J usage is TRBJ2-7, with D perhaps matching TRBD2 (6 bases). The CDR3 runs to 14 residues. Trimming removed 2 bases from V and 1 base from J, with 12 bases in between. Germline CDR1 is DFQATT and CDR2 is SNEGSKA (reference sequence). CDR3 sequence (DNA): TGCAGTGCTAGATTCCTGGGGGGTTCCTACGAGCAGTACTTC. This sequence encodes CSARFLGGSYEQYF.

This clonotype occurred a few times. V usage is TRBV20-1 and J usage is TRBJ2-5; the match to TRBD2 covers 10 bases. J lost 4 bases, V lost 6 bases, and 14 bases had no gene match. This CDR3 region has 16 residues. Germline V lookup: CDR1 DFQATT, CDR2 SNEGSKA (reference sequence). The CDR3 DNA is TGCAGTGCCGAGGTGGGACTAGCGCCTGTGGGAGAGACCCAGTACTTC. Translating it yields CSAEVGLAPVGETQYF.

The chain is built from TRBV27 and TRBJ1-2; TRBD1 matches 8 bases. Germline V gene lookup returns CDR1 MNHEY and CDR2 SMNVEV (reference sequence). The CDR3 extends over 13 amino acids. The ends lost 6 bases at V and 8 bases at J; junction bases unmatched: 8. CDR3 nucleotides: TGTGCCAGCAGGGCCGGGACAGGTGCCGGCTACACCTTC. It encodes CASRAGTGAGYTF.

V is TRBV20-1 and J is TRBJ2-3; 15 positions agree with TRBD2. Germline CDR1 reads DFQATT; CDR2 reads SNEGSKA (reference sequence). V dropped 2 bases and J dropped 9; count of bases not matched to a gene: 15. The CDR3 totals 18 residues. Here the CDR3 DNA reads TGCAGTGCTAGAAGGACATATCCCTGGACTAGCGGGGGGGAGACGCAGTATTTT. It is translated as CSARRTYPWTSGGETQYF.

This clonotype was recorded at least ten times. The chain combines TRBV24-1 with TRBJ2-1; no clear D. The V end lost 3 bases, the J end lost 0 bases, and 5 bases lay between the germline ends. Per germline, CDR1 KGHDR and CDR2 SFDVKD. The CDR3 spans 14 residues. As DNA, the CDR3 is TGTGCCACCAGTGATCAGAACTCCTACAATGAGCAGTTCTTC. Its translation: CATSDQNSYNEQFF.

This chain joins TRBV3-1 and TRBJ2-5, with D possibly matching TRBD2 (6 bases). Germline V gene lookup returns CDR1 LGHDT and CDR2 YNNKEL (reference sequence). The CDR3 contains 15 residues. V lost 5 bases and J lost 0, with 13 bases in between. The CDR3 sequence: CASSLLAEYQETQYF. For the CDR3, the DNA is TGTGCCAGCAGCTTGTTAGCGGAGTACCAAGAGACCCAGTACTTC.

Only a few counts were recorded for this clonotype. This chain joins TRBV27 and TRBJ1-1, with 9 bases identical to TRBD1. Germline V lookup: CDR1 MNHEY, CDR2 SMNVEV (reference sequence). The CDR3 consists of 12 residues. The V segment lost 2 bases and the J segment 12 bases; nucleotides outside the gene matches: 4. The CDR3 bases are TGTGCCAGCAGTTTAAAACAGGGGGCAACTTTCTTT. It specifies CASSLKQGATFF.

In this sample, this clonotype turned up a few times. The chain carries TRBV12-3 or TRBV12-4 and TRBJ2-2; 8 positions match TRBD1. V was clipped by 5 bases and J by 6 bases; unmatched bases: 8. This CDR3 is built from 15 residues. The CDR3 loop is CASSPETGASGELFF. The CDR3 region has the DNA TGTGCCAGCAGTCCGGAGACAGGGGCGTCCGGGGAGCTGTTTTTT.

The chain couples TRBV9 to TRBJ2-1, with D tentatively TRBD2 (7 bases). This CDR3 has 14 amino acids. CDR1 is SGDLS and CDR2 is YYNGEE in the germline V gene. Trimming pared 2 bases from V and 3 bases from J, leaving 9 bases between. Here the CDR3 DNA reads TGTGCCAGCAGCGTGGGGGGGCTCTACAATGAGCAGTTCTTC. Translation gives CASSVGGLYNEQFF. The variable domain in full, completed from reference TRBV9 and TRBJ2-1, reads DSGVTQTPKHLITATGQRVTLRCSPRSGDLSVYWYQQSLDQGLQFLIQYYNGEERAKGNILERFSAQQFPDLHSELNLSSLELGDSALYFCASSVGGLYNEQFFGPGTRLTVL.

This clonotype was counted a few times. The chain employs TRBV18 and TRBJ1-1; D might be TRBD1 (6 bases). The CDR3 covers 17 residues. Germline V gene data show CDR1 as KGHSH and CDR2 as LQKENI. Trimming left V 6 bases short and J 5 bases short, with 25 bases between. The CDR3 loop is CASSEGGRGRGLTEAFF. The CDR3 DNA reads TGTGCCAGCTCCGAGGGGGGGCGAGGACGAGGATTGACTGAAGCTTTCTTT.

Only a few counts were recorded for this clonotype. V gene TRBV7-9 combines with J gene TRBJ1-2; a weak D match, TRBD1 (5 bases). CDR1 and CDR2 (germline): SEHNR, FQNEAQ (reference sequence). There are 13 residues in the CDR3. Trimming cost V 3 bases and J 6 bases, with 11 bases left between them. The CDR3 reads CASSFHRTNGYTF. DNA for the CDR3: TGTGCCAGCAGCTTCCACAGGACGAATGGCTACACCTTC.

This clonotype was seen repeatedly, ten times or more. The chain combines TRBV3-1 with TRBJ2-3; 11 nucleotides match TRBD2. Trimming at V came to 4 bases and at J to 9 bases, leaving 6 bases not matched to a gene. This CDR3 is 14 amino acids long. The germline CDR1 and CDR2 sequences are LGHDT and YNNKEL (reference sequence). This chain's CDR3 is CASSPGLAGGTQYF. CDR3 sequence (DNA): TGTGCCAGCAGCCCGGGGCTAGCGGGGGGCACGCAGTATTTT.

The V gene is TRBV3-1, the J gene TRBJ1-2; D is possibly TRBD1 (6 bases). The CDR3 totals 15 residues. Germline V gene sequence: CDR1 LGHDT, CDR2 YNNKEL (reference sequence). V was cut by 6 bases and J by 3 bases, with 17 bases left in between. For the CDR3, the DNA is TGTGCCAGCAGTCGCTCCCTACAGGGAGACTATGGCTACACCTTC. As protein: CASSRSLQGDYGYTF.

V usage is TRBV7-8 and J usage is TRBJ1-1; a weak D match, TRBD1 (5 bases). Trimming shortened V by 4 bases and J by 8 bases, and 11 bases separated the two germline ends. This CDR3 contains 12 residues. The germline V gene has CDR1 SGHVS and CDR2 FQNEAQ. The CDR3: CASSSHGAEAFF. The CDR3 bases are TGTGCCAGCAGCTCACACGGGGCCGAAGCTTTCTTT.

This clonotype was seen repeatedly, ten times or more. V gene TRBV3-1 combines with J gene TRBJ1-4; the D is unclear. Trimming removed 1 base at V and 8 bases at J, with 11 bases between. Per germline, CDR1 LGHDT and CDR2 YNNKEL (reference sequence). The CDR3 consists of 14 residues. This chain's CDR3 is CASSQGTGREKLFF. CDR3 nucleotide sequence: TGTGCCAGCAGCCAAGGCACGGGCCGGGAAAAACTGTTTTTT.